The 17 T cell receptor beta chains below were found in one sample sequenced in a study of T cells in tumors after PD-1 blockade. TCRdb's table, derived via immunoSEQ multiplex PCR, lists solely in-frame clones and lacks some. The data contain approximately 19,000 clones, approximately 84% of them singletons. Sequenced material: PBMCs, taken after anti-PD-1 therapy. The receptor source for this set is a human donor with advanced basal cell or squamous cell carcinoma (not recorded which).

The rearrangement links TRBV29-1 to TRBJ2-3; TRBD2 is a possible D gene (6 bases). The germline V gene has CDR1 SQVTM and CDR2 ANQGSEA. CDR3 size: 14 residues. Trimming took off 2 bases at V and 4 bases at J, with 13 bases between the two ends. CDR3 sequence (DNA): TGCAGCGTTGAACCCGGGAGTTGGGCAGATACGCAGTATTTT. It specifies CSVEPGSWADTQYF.

This sequence joins TRBV10-2 and TRBJ2-7; D is undetermined. The germline V and J ends were trimmed by 1 base and 5 bases, with 3 bases remaining between them. The CDR3 has 11 amino acids. Germline CDR1 and CDR2: WSHSY and SAAADI. CDR3 nucleotide sequence: TGCGCCAGCAGTGAGTGGCACGAGCAGTACTTC. Translated: CASSEWHEQYF.

CDR3 loop: CASSPLYSEKLFF. In nucleotides, the CDR3 is TGTGCCAGCAGCCCGTTGTACTCAGAAAAACTGTTTTTT. The chain is built from TRBV9 and TRBJ1-4; no clear D gene. Trimming removed 4 bases from V and 8 bases from J, with 12 bases in between. Germline V lookup: CDR1 SGDLS, CDR2 YYNGEE. The CDR3 extends over 13 amino acids.

V gene TRBV7-9 combines with J gene TRBJ1-2; 8 bases fit TRBD1. The CDR3 loop spans 13 amino acids. Trimming took 5 bases from V and 5 from J; bases not matched to a gene: 4. Germline assignment: CDR1 SEHNR and CDR2 FQNEAQ (reference sequence). CDR3 in DNA: TGTGCCAGCAGCCGGGACAGGATATATGGCTACACCTTC. This sequence encodes CASSRDRIYGYTF.

This rearrangement joins TRBV28 to TRBJ1-1, with D unresolved. V dropped 3 bases and J dropped 8 bases, with 10 bases sitting between them. The CDR3 has 12 residues. Germline loops: CDR1 MDHEN, CDR2 SYDVKM. In DNA form, the CDR3 reads TGTGCCAGCAGTTTGTTGGTAGGGGAAGCTTTCTTT. Its protein is CASSLLVGEAFF.

The chain uses TRBV14 and TRBJ1-6; 9 positions agree with TRBD1. The CDR3 is 15 residues long. Germline-derived CDR1 and CDR2 are SGHDN and FVKESK. V shed 4 bases, J shed 7 bases, and the junction held 5 bases outside the gene matches. CDR3 residues: CASSLGQGLNSPLHF. In DNA, the CDR3 is TGTGCCAGCAGCCTGGGACAGGGACTCAATTCACCCCTCCACTTT.

This chain uses TRBV5-1 with TRBJ2-7; D may match TRBD1 or TRBD2 (5 bases each). CDR3 length: 15 residues. Germline CDR1 reads SGHRS; CDR2 reads YFSETQ. Trimming removed 0 bases at V and 2 bases at J, with 12 bases between. The CDR3 protein is CASSLGGAETYEQYF. As DNA, the CDR3 is TGCGCCAGCAGCTTGGGAGGGGCCGAAACCTACGAGCAGTACTTC. Based on the CDR3 plus reference TRBV5-1 and TRBJ2-7, the full variable domain is KAGVTQTPRYLIKTRGQQVTLSCSPISGHRSVSWYQQTPGQGLQFLFEYFSETQRNKGNFPGRFSGRQFSNSRSEMNVSTLELGDSALYLCASSLGGAETYEQYFGPGTRLTVT.

This clone is categorized as medium-sized. CDR3 region: CASSPRSDSGELFF. Written as DNA, the CDR3 is TGTGCCAGCAGCCCTAGGTCGGATAGCGGGGAGCTGTTTTTT. The rearrangement joins TRBV9 to TRBJ2-2, with no clear D. V was shortened by 4 bases and J by 7 bases, with 14 bases between the two germline ends. The CDR3 consists of 14 residues. CDR1 is SGDLS and CDR2 is YYNGEE in the germline V gene. The complete variable domain, with remaining parts taken from reference TRBV9 and TRBJ2-2, reads DSGVTQTPKHLITATGQRVTLRCSPRSGDLSVYWYQQSLDQGLQFLIQYYNGEERAKGNILERFSAQQFPDLHSELNLSSLELGDSALYFCASSPRSDSGELFFGEGSRLTVL.

V and J are TRBV2 and TRBJ2-7; D unresolved. V lost 4 bases, J lost 1 base, and 8 bases lay in between. Germline V lookup: CDR1 SNHLY, CDR2 FYNNEI. The CDR3 contains 13 residues. In DNA, the CDR3 is TGTGCCAGCAGTGCGGCCGGGTCCTACGAGCAGTACTTC. Its translation is CASSAAGSYEQYF.

This sequence joins TRBV12-2 and TRBJ2-5; the table's TRBD1 call for D was not verified on the DNA. TRBV12-2 is a pseudogene segment. This CDR3 contains 14 residues. The CDR3, as DNA: TGTGCAAGTCGCTTAGACAGCTACCAAGAGACCCAGTACTTC. It codes for CASRLDSYQETQYF.

This clone was detected only once. The chain recombines TRBV5-6 with TRBJ2-1; perhaps TRBD2 as D (6 bases). The CDR3 spans 14 residues. Trimming cost V 0 bases and J 10 bases, with 14 bases left between them. CDR1 is SGHDT, CDR2 YYEEEE, per germline. The CDR3 loop is CASSLGEAHREQFF. The CDR3 coding sequence is TGTGCCAGCAGCTTGGGGGAGGCCCACAGGGAGCAGTTCTTC.

The rearrangement uses TRBV29-1 and TRBJ2-2; 9 nucleotides match TRBD1. This CDR3 is 14 amino acids long. With 4 bases clipped from V and 1 base from J, the junction kept 1 base outside the gene matches. Per germline, CDR1 SQVTM and CDR2 ANQGSEA. CDR3 sequence: CSVGGQGNTGELFF. In nucleotides, the CDR3 is TGCAGCGTTGGGGGACAGGGGAACACCGGGGAGCTGTTTTTT.

This clone was counted a few times. V gene TRBV3-1 (or the pseudogene TRBV3-2) combines with J gene TRBJ1-5, with unresolved D. The CDR3 is 15 residues long. Trimming stripped 2 bases from V and 2 bases from J, with 10 bases between. In germline, CDR1 is LGHDT, CDR2 YNNKEL (reference sequence). The CDR3 loop is CASSQNRGGNQPQHF. CDR3 coding DNA: TGTGCCAGCAGCCAAAACCGGGGAGGCAATCAGCCCCAGCATTTT.

This clone was observed once. This chain joins TRBV18 and TRBJ2-3, with 10 positions matching TRBD2. The CDR3 covers 17 residues. The V gene's germline CDR1 is KGHSH and CDR2 LQKENI. After removal of 0 bases from V and 6 bases from J, the junction contained 9 bases not matched to a gene. The DNA of the CDR3 is TGTGCCAGCTCACCACCGTTCAGCGGGGGGGCGGGCGATACGCAGTATTTT. It translates to CASSPPFSGGAGDTQYF.

This clone is a singleton in its sample. This chain uses TRBV9 with TRBJ1-2, with D perhaps TRBD1 (5 bases). CDR3 length equals 14 residues. V was trimmed by 3 bases and J by 8 bases, leaving 17 bases between them. Looked up from germline, CDR1 is SGDLS and CDR2 is YYNGEE. This chain's CDR3 is CASSERGTSEGYTF. Here the CDR3 DNA reads TGTGCCAGCAGCGAGCGAGGGACTTCCGAAGGCTACACCTTC.

The chain carries TRBV3-1 (or the pseudogene TRBV3-2) and TRBJ1-4, with D uncertain. The CDR3 has 14 amino acids. Germline V CDR1 and CDR2: LGHDT, YNNKEL (reference sequence). The V and J ends lost 1 base and 7 bases respectively, with 10 bases between them. DNA for the CDR3: TGTGCCAGCAGCCAAGGTAGAGCCAGTGAAAAACTGTTTTTT. This gives the protein CASSQGRASEKLFF.

The rearrangement joins TRBV28 to TRBJ2-7; 9 positions agree with TRBD1. Unmatched junction bases numbered 13, after V lost 2 bases and J lost 5 bases. CDR1 and CDR2 (germline): MDHEN, SYDVKM. The CDR3 covers 17 residues. The CDR3 DNA reads as TGTGCCAGCAGTTTAATATTTTGGGGGACAGGGTCCCACGAGCAGTACTTC. Translated, it gives CASSLIFWGTGSHEQYF.